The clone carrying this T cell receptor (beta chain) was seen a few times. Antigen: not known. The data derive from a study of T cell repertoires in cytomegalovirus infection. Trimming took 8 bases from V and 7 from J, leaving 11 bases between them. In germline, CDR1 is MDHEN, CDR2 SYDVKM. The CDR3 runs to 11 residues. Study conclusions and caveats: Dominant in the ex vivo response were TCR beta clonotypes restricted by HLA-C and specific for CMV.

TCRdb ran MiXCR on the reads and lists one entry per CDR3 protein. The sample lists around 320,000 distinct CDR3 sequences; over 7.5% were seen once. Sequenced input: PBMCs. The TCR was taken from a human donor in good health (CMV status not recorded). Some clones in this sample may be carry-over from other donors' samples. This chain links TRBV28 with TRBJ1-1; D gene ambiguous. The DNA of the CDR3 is TGTGCCAGCGGCATTCGGATTGAAGCTTTCTTT. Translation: CASGIRIEAFF.